This T cell receptor (beta chain) was captured in a study of cytomegalovirus exposure and HLA in healthy donors. Study-wide points: Through in vitro validation, a few CMV-associated chains were shown to be specific for CMV antigens.

Points on this clone: Antigen: not known. The junction does not match germline at one end; this may be a read error.

The CDR3 is made up of 15 amino acids. Germline CDR1 is SGHDT and CDR2 is YYEEEE. Only in-frame clones appear in the TCRdb table, and some are missing; sequencing was by immunoSEQ multiplex PCR. The data show roughly 73,000 clones, with 94% seen just once and around 1.5% held by the top ten. The clonotype comes from a young man in good health and CMV-seropositive. The V and J genes are TRBV5-6 and TRBJ2-5; D may be TRBD2 (6 bases). Sequences were obtained from PBMCs. The CDR3 nucleotides are TGTGCCAGCAGCTCTGGGGACTCGCCCCAAAAGACCCAGTACTTC. It is translated as CASSSGDSPQKTQYF.